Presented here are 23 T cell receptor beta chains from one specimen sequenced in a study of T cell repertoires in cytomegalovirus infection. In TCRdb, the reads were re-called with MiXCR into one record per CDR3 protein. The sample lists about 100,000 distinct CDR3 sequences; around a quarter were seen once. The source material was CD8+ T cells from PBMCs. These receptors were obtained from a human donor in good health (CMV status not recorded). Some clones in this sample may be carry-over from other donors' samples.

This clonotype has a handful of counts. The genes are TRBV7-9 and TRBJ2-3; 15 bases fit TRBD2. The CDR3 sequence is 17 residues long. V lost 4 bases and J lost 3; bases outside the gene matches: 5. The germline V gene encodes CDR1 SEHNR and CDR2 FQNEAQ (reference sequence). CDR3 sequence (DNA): TGTGCCAGCAGCTCCGGGACTAGCGGGGGGAAGACAGATACGCAGTATTTT. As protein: CASSSGTSGGKTDTQYF.

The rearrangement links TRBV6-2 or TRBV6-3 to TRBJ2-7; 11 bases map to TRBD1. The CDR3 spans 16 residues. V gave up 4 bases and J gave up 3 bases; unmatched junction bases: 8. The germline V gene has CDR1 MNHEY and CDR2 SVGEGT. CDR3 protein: CASSFLRDRGYYEQYF. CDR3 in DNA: TGTGCCAGCAGTTTCCTCCGGGACAGGGGGTACTACGAGCAGTACTTC.

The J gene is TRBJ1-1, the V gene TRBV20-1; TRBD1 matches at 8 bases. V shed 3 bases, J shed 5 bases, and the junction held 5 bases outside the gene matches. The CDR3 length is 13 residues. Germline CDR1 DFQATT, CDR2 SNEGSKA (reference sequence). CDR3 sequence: CSARGRGRTEAFF. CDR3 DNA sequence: TGCAGTGCTAGGGGCAGGGGGCGTACTGAAGCTTTCTTT.

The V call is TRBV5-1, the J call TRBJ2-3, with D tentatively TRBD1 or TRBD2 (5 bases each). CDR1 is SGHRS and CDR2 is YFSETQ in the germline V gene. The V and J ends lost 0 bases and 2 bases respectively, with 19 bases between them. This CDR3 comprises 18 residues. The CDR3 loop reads CASSLEGVPGTLTDTQYF. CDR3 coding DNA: TGCGCCAGCAGCTTGGAAGGGGTACCCGGGACGCTCACAGATACGCAGTATTTT.

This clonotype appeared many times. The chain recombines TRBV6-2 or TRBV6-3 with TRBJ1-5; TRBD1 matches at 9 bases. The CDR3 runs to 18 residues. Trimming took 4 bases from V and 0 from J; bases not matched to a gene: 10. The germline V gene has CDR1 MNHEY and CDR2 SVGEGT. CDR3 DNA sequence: TGTGCCAGCAGTTTTGACAGGGGGAGGAGTATTAGCAATCAGCCCCAGCATTTT. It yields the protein CASSFDRGRSISNQPQHF.

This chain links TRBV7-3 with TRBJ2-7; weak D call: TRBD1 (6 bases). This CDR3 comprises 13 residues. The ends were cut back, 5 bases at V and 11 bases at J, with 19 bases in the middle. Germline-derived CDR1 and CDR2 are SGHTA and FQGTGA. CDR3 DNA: TGTGCCAGCAGCATGAGGACAGCCCCAGGCGAGTACTTC. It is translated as CASSMRTAPGEYF.

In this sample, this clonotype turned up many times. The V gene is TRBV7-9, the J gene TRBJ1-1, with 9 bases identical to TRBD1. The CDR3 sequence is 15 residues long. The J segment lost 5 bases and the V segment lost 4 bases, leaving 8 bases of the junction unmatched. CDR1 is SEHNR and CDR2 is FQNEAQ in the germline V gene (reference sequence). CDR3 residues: CASSSDRGTRTEAFF. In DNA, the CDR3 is TGTGCCAGCAGCTCCGACAGGGGGACAAGGACTGAAGCTTTCTTT.

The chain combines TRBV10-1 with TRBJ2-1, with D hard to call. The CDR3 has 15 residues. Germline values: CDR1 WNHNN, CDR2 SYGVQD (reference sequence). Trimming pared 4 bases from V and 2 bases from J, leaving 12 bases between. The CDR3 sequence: CASSAYSSAYNEQFF. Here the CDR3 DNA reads TGCGCCAGCAGTGCTTACAGTTCGGCCTACAATGAGCAGTTCTTC.

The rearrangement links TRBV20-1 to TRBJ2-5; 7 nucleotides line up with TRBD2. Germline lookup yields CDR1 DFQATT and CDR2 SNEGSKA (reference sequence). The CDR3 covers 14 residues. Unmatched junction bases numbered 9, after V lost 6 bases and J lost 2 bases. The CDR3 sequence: CSASPGLRQETQYF. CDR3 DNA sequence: TGCAGTGCCTCGCCGGGACTACGGCAAGAGACCCAGTACTTC.

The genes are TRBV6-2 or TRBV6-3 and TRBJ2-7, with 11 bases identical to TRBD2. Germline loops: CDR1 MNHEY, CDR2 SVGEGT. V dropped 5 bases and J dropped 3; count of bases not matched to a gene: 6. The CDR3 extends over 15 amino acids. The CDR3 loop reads CASSTGTSGLYEQYF. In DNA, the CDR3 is TGTGCCAGCAGTACCGGGACTAGCGGCCTCTACGAGCAGTACTTC.

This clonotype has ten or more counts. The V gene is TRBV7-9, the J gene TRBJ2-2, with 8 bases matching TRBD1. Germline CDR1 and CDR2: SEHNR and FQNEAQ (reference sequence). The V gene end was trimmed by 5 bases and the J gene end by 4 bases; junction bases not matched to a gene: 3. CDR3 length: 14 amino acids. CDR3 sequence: CASSEDRVTGELFF. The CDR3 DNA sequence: TGTGCCAGCAGCGAGGACAGGGTCACCGGGGAGCTGTTTTTT.

CDR3 loop: CASSLGPGTSGGGTDTQYF. The CDR3 nucleotides are TGTGCCAGCAGCTTAGGCCCCGGGACTAGCGGGGGAGGCACAGATACGCAGTATTTT. This rearrangement joins TRBV7-3 to TRBJ2-3, with TRBD2 matching over 14 bases. The CDR3 runs 19 residues. Germline V lookup: CDR1 SGHTA, CDR2 FQGTGA. Trimming cost V 2 bases and J 1 base; bases outside gene matches: 8.

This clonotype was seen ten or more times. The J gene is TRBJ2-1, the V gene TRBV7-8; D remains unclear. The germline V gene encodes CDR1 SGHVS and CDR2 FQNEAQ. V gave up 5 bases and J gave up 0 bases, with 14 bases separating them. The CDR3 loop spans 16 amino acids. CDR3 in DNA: TGTGCCAGCAGCCCAAAGACCTCACCCTCCTACAATGAGCAGTTCTTC. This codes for CASSPKTSPSYNEQFF.

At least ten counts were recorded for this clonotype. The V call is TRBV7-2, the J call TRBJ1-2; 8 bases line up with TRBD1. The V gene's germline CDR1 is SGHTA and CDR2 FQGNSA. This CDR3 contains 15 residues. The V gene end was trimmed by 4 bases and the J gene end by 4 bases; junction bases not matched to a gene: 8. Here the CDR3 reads CASSSRTGRAYGYTF. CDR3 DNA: TGTGCCAGCAGCTCCAGGACAGGGAGGGCCTATGGCTACACCTTC.

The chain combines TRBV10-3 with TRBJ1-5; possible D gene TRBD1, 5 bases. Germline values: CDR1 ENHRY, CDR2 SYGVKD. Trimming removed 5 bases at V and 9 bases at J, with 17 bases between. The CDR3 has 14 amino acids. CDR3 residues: CAISYDSAGWPQHF. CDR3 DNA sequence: TGTGCCATCAGTTACGACAGTGCGGGCTGGCCCCAGCATTTT.

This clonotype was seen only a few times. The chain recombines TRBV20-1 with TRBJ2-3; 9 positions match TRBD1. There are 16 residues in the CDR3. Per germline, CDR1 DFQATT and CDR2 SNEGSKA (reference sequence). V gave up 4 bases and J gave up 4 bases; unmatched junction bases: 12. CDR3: CSAKPRDRVSPDTQYF. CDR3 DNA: TGCAGTGCTAAACCTCGGGACAGGGTGTCGCCAGATACGCAGTATTTT.

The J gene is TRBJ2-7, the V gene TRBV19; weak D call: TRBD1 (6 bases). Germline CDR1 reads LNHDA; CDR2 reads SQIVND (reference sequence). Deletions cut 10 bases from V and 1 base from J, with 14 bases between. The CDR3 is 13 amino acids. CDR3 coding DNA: TGTGCCACTGCGACAGGAGATTCCTACGAGCAGTACTTC. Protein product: CATATGDSYEQYF.

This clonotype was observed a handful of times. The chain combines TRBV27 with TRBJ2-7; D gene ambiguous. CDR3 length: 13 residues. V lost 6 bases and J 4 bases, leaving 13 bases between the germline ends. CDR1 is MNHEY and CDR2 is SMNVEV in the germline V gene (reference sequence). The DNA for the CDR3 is TGTGCCAGCAGATTGACCGCCACTTACGAGCAGTACTTC. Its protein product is CASRLTATYEQYF.

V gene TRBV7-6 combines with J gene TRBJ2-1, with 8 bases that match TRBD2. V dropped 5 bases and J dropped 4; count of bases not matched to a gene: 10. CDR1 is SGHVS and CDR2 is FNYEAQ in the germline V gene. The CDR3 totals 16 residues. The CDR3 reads CASSPLGRGVYNEQFF. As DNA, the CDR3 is TGTGCCAGCAGCCCCCTAGGGCGGGGGGTATACAATGAGCAGTTCTTC.

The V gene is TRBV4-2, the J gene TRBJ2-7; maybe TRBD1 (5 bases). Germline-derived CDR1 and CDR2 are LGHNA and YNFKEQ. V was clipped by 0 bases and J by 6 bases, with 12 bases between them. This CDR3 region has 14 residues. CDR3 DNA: TGTGCCAGCAGCCAAGAATCCCGACAGAGCGAGCAGTACTTC. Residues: CASSQESRQSEQYF.

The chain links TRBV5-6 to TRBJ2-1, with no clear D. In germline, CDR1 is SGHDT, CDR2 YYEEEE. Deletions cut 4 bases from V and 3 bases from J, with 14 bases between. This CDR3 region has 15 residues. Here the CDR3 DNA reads TGTGCCAGCAGCCGGATGGACCCGTACTACAATGAGCAGTTCTTC. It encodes CASSRMDPYYNEQFF.

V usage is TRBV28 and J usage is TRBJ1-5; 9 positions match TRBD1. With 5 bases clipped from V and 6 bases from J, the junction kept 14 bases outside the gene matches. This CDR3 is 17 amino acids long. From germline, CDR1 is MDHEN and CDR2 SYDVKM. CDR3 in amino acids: CASSPPRTTGGGQPQHF. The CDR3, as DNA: TGTGCCAGCAGTCCGCCCCGGACGACAGGGGGTGGTCAGCCCCAGCATTTT.

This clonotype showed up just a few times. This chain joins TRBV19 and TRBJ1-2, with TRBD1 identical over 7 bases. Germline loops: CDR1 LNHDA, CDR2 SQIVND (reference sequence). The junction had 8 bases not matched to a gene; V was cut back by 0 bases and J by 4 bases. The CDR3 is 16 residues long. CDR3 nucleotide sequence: TGTGCCAGTAGTATAGACCTGGGACAGATTCGCTATGGCTACACCTTC. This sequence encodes CASSIDLGQIRYGYTF.